This T cell receptor beta chain was profiled in a study of T cells in Graves' hyperthyroidism and ophthalmopathy. The CDR3 consists of 14 residues. The V and J ends lost 2 bases and 2 bases respectively, with 9 bases between them. Germline V lookup: CDR1 SGHNT, CDR2 YYREEE (reference sequence). Amplification of TCR beta CDR3 regions was performed using RNA transcripts as template. With the HTBI primer set, the TCR CDR3 went through a first round of RT-PCR. Each CDR3 protein is one row after TCRdb ran MiXCR on the multiplex PCR reads. This table has more than 600,000 distinct CDR3 sequences, about 15% appearing once.

Sequenced: blood. This chain links TRBV5-4 with TRBJ2-3; perhaps TRBD2 as D (5 bases). This TCR was recovered from a young man with Graves' hyperthyroidism. CDR3 sequence reads: CASSFKLATDTQYF. DNA of the CDR3: TGTGCCAGCAGCTTTAAGCTAGCCACAGATACGCAGTATTTT. The full variable domain, in which reference TRBV5-4 and TRBJ2-3 provide the parts outside the CDR3, is ETGVTQSPTHLIKTRGQQVTLRCSSQSGHNTVSWYQQALGQGPQFIFQYYREEENGRGNFPPRFSGLQFPNYSSELNVNALELDDSALYLCASSFKLATDTQYFGPGTRLTVL.